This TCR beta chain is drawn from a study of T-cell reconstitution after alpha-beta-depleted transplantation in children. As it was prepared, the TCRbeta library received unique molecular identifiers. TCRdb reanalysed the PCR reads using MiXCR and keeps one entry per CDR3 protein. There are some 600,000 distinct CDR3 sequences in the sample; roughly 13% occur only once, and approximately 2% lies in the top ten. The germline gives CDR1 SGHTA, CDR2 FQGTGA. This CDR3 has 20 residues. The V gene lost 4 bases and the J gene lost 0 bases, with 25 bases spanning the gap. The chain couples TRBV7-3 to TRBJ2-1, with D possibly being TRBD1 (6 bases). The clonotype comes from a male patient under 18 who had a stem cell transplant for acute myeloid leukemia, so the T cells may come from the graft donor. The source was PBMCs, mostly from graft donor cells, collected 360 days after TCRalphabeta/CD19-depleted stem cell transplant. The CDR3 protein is CASSSTPGTYRLSSYNEQFF. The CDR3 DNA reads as TGTGCCAGCAGCTCAACCCCTGGGACATATCGCTTGAGCTCCTACAATGAGCAGTTCTTC. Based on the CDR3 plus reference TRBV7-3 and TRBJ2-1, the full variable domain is GAGVSQTPSNKVTEKGKYVELRCDPISGHTALYWYRQSLGQGPEFLIYFQGTGAADDSGLPNDRFFAVRPEGSVSTLKIQRTERGDSAVYLCASSSTPGTYRLSSYNEQFFGPGTRLTVL.